This note documents a single T cell receptor (beta chain) sequence. Its antigen remains unidentified. There are no base qualities to consult, and no much larger clone falls within one base. In total, 630 or so healthy bone marrow donors made up the cohort. At the time of sampling, all cohort members were nominally healthy, though unrecorded immune exposures were likely present. The donor was CMV seronegative and belonged to the group of 352 seronegative cohort members. Each donor provided a peripheral blood sample, and peripheral blood mononuclear cells were used for TCR beta sequencing. Genomic DNA was extracted from the blood cell samples with the Qiagen DNeasy Blood Extraction Kit. The sample originates from a study of cytomegalovirus exposure and HLA in healthy donors (dated by TCRdb to about 2017). General notes on the study: An earlier analysis of approximately 640 of the donors reported 250 to 350 Gb of sequence data and 100 million to 140 million unique TCR beta sequences from 150 million to 200 million T cells. Approximately 310 gigabases of sequencing data and 78 million or so unique TCR sequences were included in an early release covering several hundred HLA-typed donors. Among the roughly 370 genotyped donors, approximately 82% belonged to the genetic ancestry cluster associated with self-reported Caucasian donors. The study aimed to test whether cataloging public T cell receptors could reveal signatures of past pathogen exposure. The study used immunosequencing to profile the T cell repertoires of 600 to 850 subjects and linked those repertoires to cytomegalovirus serostatus. Besides the first cohort of about 730 subjects, a separate validation cohort made up of roughly 120 different subjects was used. To predict cytomegalovirus infection status, the study brought together high-throughput TCR immunosequencing, statistical association of individual TCRs with disease status, and machine learning. In a later analysis, previously published TCR beta repertoires from fewer than 750 donors were re-analyzed and high-resolution HLA genotyping was added so that TCR occurrence patterns could be studied. Rather than using new phenotypic data, the later analysis identified candidate immune exposures from TCR beta sequences and from how often those sequences occurred across donors. An earlier analysis of about 620 of the donors applied high-throughput TCR beta sequencing to assess whether each TCR beta V gene segment acted as functional or pseudogenic. Alongside the repertoire data, information on donor age, sex, ethnicity and CMV serostatus was compiled. A later genetic analysis took genome-wide SNP genotypes for about 65% of the 666 donors and used that subset as a discovery cohort. Every repertoire in the discovery cohort had been generated on one and the same sequencing platform. Class I and class II HLA loci were covered by the typing at four-digit resolution. Typing coverage varied by locus: roughly 629-630 donors for A, B, C, DRB1 and DQB1; around 560 for DQA1; around 570 for DPA1; more than 450 for DPB1. Four to six DR-DQ haplotypes were handled as single units for association and clustering, since linkage in the cohort was strong. On average, roughly 250,000 unique TCR beta nucleotide sequences were sequenced per donor among a few hundred genotyped donors of the cohort, with 15% to 20% of those sequences being non-productive. Summary of the overall study and its limitations: Cytomegalovirus status was reported to be diagnosed by the classifier with high specificity and sensitivity in both the original and validation cohorts. Sequencing depth was assumed to be roughly uniform across donors in the presence/absence analyses, though that assumption may not hold. The study gave a list of under 200 TCR beta chains associated with cytomegalovirus. A further reported finding was that TCR beta sequences accurately predicted the HLA-A and HLA-B alleles for most subjects in the first cohort. In an earlier analysis of about 550 of the donors, most TCR beta V segments were observed in productive rearrangements about 87% or about 30% of the time, broadly matching IMGT annotations. Strong co-occurrence of HLA alleles, especially DR and DQ, made assigning TCR associations to individual alleles difficult. According to the authors, the approach could potentially be generalized to other disease states and immunological phenotypes. Some IMGT-functional V segments, including TRBV6-2 and TRBV6-3, could not be told apart with the 87-base-pair reads, so those segments were excluded. Compared with the 666-donor mean, donors in an Asian-associated ancestry cluster had fewer N-insertions in productive TCRs, according to a later genetic analysis. A later genetic analysis associated a missense DCLRE1C variant with V-gene and J-gene trimming of TCR beta chains, and an independent cohort replicated the association. Linkage disequilibrium might explain the correlated functional status among segregating V segments, but an unknown experimental factor could not be excluded. At a false discovery rate of 0.05, a later analysis linked around 17,000 TCR beta sequences to specific HLA alleles. According to a later analysis, most CMV-associated TCR beta chains appeared to be HLA-restricted, and the HLA associations seemed to be driven largely by CMV exposure. Because counts were too low, some 16 rarely observed V segments, including chromosome 9 orphons, were excluded from the earlier analysis of about 500 of the donors. A later analysis found that TCR association rates varied across HLA loci, with DRB1 alleles showing the most associated TCRs and HLA-C alleles the fewest. Most TCR sequences were seen in very few donors, while some public TCRs were found in many individuals. A cluster of highly shared sequence variants was judged likely to represent a technical artifact of the sequencing pipeline. A few of the identified cytomegalovirus-associated TCR beta chains were confirmed in vitro to be specific for cytomegalovirus antigens. A later analysis found that HLA-associated TCR beta chains were more clonally expanded and had lower generation probabilities than equally common non-associated chains. For the cohort, immune exposure information was limited to CMV serostatus. Because HLA typing was unavailable for some donors at each locus, only the typed subset was used in association tests. Several of the top co-occurrence clusters appeared to be linked to parvovirus B19, influenza, CMV and Epstein-Barr virus, according to a later analysis. In this cohort, only TCR beta chains were sequenced, and detectable features were limited by the absence of alpha or paired-chain data.

Taken from cysteine to phenylalanine, the CDR3 has 14 residues. The DNA shown is the 42-base CDR3, in frame from base 1. V sheds 2 bases and J sheds 1 base, leaving 6 bases between their ends. The germline V gene yields SGDLS for CDR1 and YYNGEE for CDR2. Libraries were built with the immunoSEQ multiplex PCR assay. A mixture of 60 forward primers for TCR Vbeta segments and 13 reverse primers for TCR Jbeta segments was used in the multiplex PCR. Amplification of the CDR3 region of rearranged TCR beta genes was performed with a multiplex PCR assay on genomic DNA. The amplified TCR beta libraries were sequenced on the Illumina HiSeq System as 87-base-pair reads. As for how the authors treated the data: In a later analysis, 80 million or so unique TCR beta chains were counted across the approximately 670 repertoires, and roughly 9.9 million of these chains were shared by at least two donors. To remove PCR and sequencing errors, raw reads were error-corrected and collapsed into unique sequences using a nearest-neighbor algorithm that merged closely related sequences. V, D and J gene segments were assigned by aligning CDR3 sequences to IMGT reference sequences. Each retained sequence needed at least a six-nucleotide match to both a V gene segment and a J gene segment. A rearrangement counted as productive if the CDR3 had no stop codons and remained in frame with V and J, and every other rearrangement counted as non-productive. CDR3 was defined by IMGT convention, running from the second conserved V-encoded cysteine to the conserved J-encoded phenylalanine. Sequences without an unambiguous match to a single V gene segment were excluded from the earlier analysis of over 500 of the donors. In an earlier analysis of a few hundred of the donors, V segments were called functional above 56.7% productive rearrangements and were called segregating when the between-donor standard deviation exceeded 5%. A statistical classification framework was built for diagnosing cytomegalovirus status from the catalog of TCR beta chain sequences. In a later analysis, TCR nucleotide sequences were compared against IMGT/GENE-DB human TR gene sequences so that V and J genes could be assigned. Using the TCRdist pipeline, a later analysis assigned CDR3 sequences along with most-parsimonious VDJ recombination scenarios. A later analysis defined each TCR beta chain by its CDR3 amino acid sequence plus V-gene family, and excluded reads lacking a unique V-gene family. To address suspected cross-contamination and a sequencing artifact, a later analysis removed roughly 640 highly shared, low-generation-probability nucleotide sequences. In a later analysis, a clonal expansion index for each public chain was calculated from normalized within-repertoire ranks of inferred template counts. Generation probabilities in a later analysis came from a VDJ recombination model fitted to out-of-frame rearrangements, and those results were checked against IGoR. A later analysis scored TCR-TCR, TCR-HLA and TCR-CMV co-occurrence with hypergeometric tests, applying a repertoire-size bias correction to TCR pairs. False discovery rates were estimated in a later analysis by permuting HLA or CMV assignments 20 times. In a later analysis, co-occurring TCRs were grouped using DBSCAN, with TCRdist sequence similarity added in when clustering inside HLA-allele-positive subsets. Co-occurrence clustering excluded repertoires with fewer than 30,000 or more than 120,000 public chains, plus five with anomalous nucleotide sharing. TCRdb holds this immuneACCESS table with in-frame rearrangements only. Some clones are missing; in checked studies, unresolved V genes explain under half, and the rest has no known cause. V and J calls and clone size are copied from that table; D and trimming were computed from the DNA. Here the sample has more than 200,000 clones; 60% to 85% occur a single time. The ten biggest clones cover 15% to 17% of the sample.

Sample: PBMCs. This clonotype originated in a middle-aged man in good health and CMV-seronegative. The chain couples TRBV9 to TRBJ2-2, with no reliable assignment of the D segment. The CDR3 region: CASSVSKNTGELFF. The DNA sequence is as follows: TGTGCCAGCAGCGTTAGTAAGAACACCGGGGAGCTGTTTTTT.